This entry lists 19 T cell receptor beta chains sequenced from one sample in a study of beta chain features in type 1 diabetes. Investigators reverse transcribed all isolated RNA, so they sequenced expressed TCRB transcripts. Method: immunoSEQ multiplex PCR; TCRdb's copy keeps in-frame clones and lacks some. The sample holds over 700,000 clones, about 17% seen once. Sequenced material: naive CD4+ T cells from blood. These receptors were obtained from a woman aged 18-29 years in good health.

This clone was seen more than once but under ten times. The chain combines TRBV7-2 with TRBJ2-6, with 8 bases matching TRBD2. The V gene's germline CDR1 is SGHTA and CDR2 FQGNSA. V trimming: 5 bases; J trimming: 2 bases; junction bases outside the gene matches: 2. This CDR3 is built from 15 residues. The CDR3 here is CASSPGRAGANVLTF. The DNA of the CDR3 is TGTGCCAGCAGCCCCGGGAGGGCTGGGGCCAACGTCCTGACTTTC.

This chain uses TRBV7-2 with TRBJ2-1; perhaps TRBD1 as D (5 bases). With 5 bases removed from V and 3 bases from J, the gap between germline ends came to 17 bases. CDR3 length: 16 amino acids. CDR1 and CDR2 from the germline V gene are SGHTA and FQGNSA. The CDR3 bases are TGTGCCAGCAGCGCTAGGGCCAGGGAATACTACAATGAGCAGTTCTTC. Encoded protein: CASSARAREYYNEQFF.

This chain links TRBV2 with TRBJ2-7; perhaps TRBD2 as D (5 bases). The CDR3 runs to 14 residues. The germline V and J ends were trimmed by 1 base and 3 bases, with 10 bases remaining between them. Germline V lookup: CDR1 SNHLY, CDR2 FYNNEI. The CDR3, as DNA: TGTGCCAGCAGTGAAGGGAGCGGCGGCTACGAGCAGTACTTC. Amino acid sequence: CASSEGSGGYEQYF.

This sequence joins TRBV11-2 and TRBJ2-7; D is uncertain. Germline CDR1 reads SGHAT; CDR2 reads FQNNGV. This CDR3 is built from 11 residues. V lost 1 base to trimming and J lost 7 bases, with 5 bases between them. CDR3 nucleotides: TGTGCCAGCAGCTTAGCGACGGAGCAGTACTTC. Its protein is CASSLATEQYF.

The J gene is TRBJ1-2, the V gene TRBV7-8, with 7 bases lining up with TRBD1. Losses at the gene ends were 5 bases for V and 4 bases for J; bases not matched to a gene: 7. Germline values: CDR1 SGHVS, CDR2 FQNEAQ. The CDR3 covers 14 residues. CDR3 bases: TGTGCCAGCAGCGCCGTCGGGACAGCCTATGGCTACACCTTC. Its translation is CASSAVGTAYGYTF.

The gene calls are TRBV18 and TRBJ1-5; weak D call: TRBD1 (5 bases). V lost 5 bases, J lost 7 bases, and 9 bases lay in between. This CDR3 comprises 12 residues. CDR1 is KGHSH, CDR2 LQKENI, per germline. The CDR3 reads CASSTGGQPQHF. CDR3 coding DNA: TGTGCCAGCTCAACAGGCGGCCAGCCCCAGCATTTT.

V and J are TRBV28 and TRBJ2-7; D not resolved. Germline loops: CDR1 MDHEN, CDR2 SYDVKM. The ends were cut back, 7 bases at V and 2 bases at J, with 9 bases in the middle. This CDR3 has 12 amino acids. The CDR3 sequence is CASTDGPYEQYF. The DNA for the CDR3 is TGTGCCAGCACAGACGGCCCCTACGAGCAGTACTTC.

In this sample, this clone turned up a few times. This chain connects TRBV7-2 to TRBJ2-1; 11 bases are a match to TRBD2. The germline V gene has CDR1 SGHTA and CDR2 FQGNSA. The V and J ends lost 0 bases and 7 bases, in that order; junction bases with no gene match: 11. CDR3 size: 18 residues. As DNA, the CDR3 is TGTGCCAGCAGCTTAGCTGGGCCGCTAGCGGGAGGTATAAATGAGCAGTTCTTC. Encoded protein: CASSLAGPLAGGINEQFF.

This clone was detected only a few times. The chain employs TRBV5-1 and TRBJ1-1, with 9 bases identical to TRBD1. Germline V CDR1 and CDR2: SGHRS, YFSETQ. This CDR3 contains 14 residues. The trim removed 4 bases at V and 6 bases at J, leaving 7 bases unmatched. For the CDR3, the DNA is TGCGCCAGCAGCAGGGACAGGGACTTACCTGAAGCTTTCTTT. Translation gives CASSRDRDLPEAFF.

The chain is built from TRBV5-6 and TRBJ2-1; no definite D call. Germline V gives CDR1 SGHDT, CDR2 YYEEEE. The CDR3 sequence is 13 residues long. V was trimmed by 0 bases and J by 4 bases, leaving 5 bases between them. The CDR3: CASSLDWYNEQFF. As DNA, the CDR3 is TGTGCCAGCAGCTTGGATTGGTACAATGAGCAGTTCTTC.

This clone has a handful of counts. V and J are TRBV28 and TRBJ2-1, with a possible D match to TRBD1 (5 bases). This CDR3 spans 15 amino acids. V shed 3 bases and J shed 8 bases, with 17 bases lying between them. The germline V gene encodes CDR1 MDHEN and CDR2 SYDVKM. CDR3 in DNA: TGTGCCAGCAGTTTGGAAGGGGCAAGCCTATATGAGCAGTTCTTC. Translated, it gives CASSLEGASLYEQFF.

This clone was observed a few times. This sequence joins TRBV6-5 and TRBJ2-3; 11 bases fit TRBD2. V trimming: 2 bases; J trimming: 4 bases; junction bases outside the gene matches: 5. Germline CDR1 reads MNHEY; CDR2 reads SVGAGI. The CDR3 length is 16 residues. CDR3 in amino acids: CASSYGTSGLSDTQYF. The CDR3 DNA follows: TGTGCCAGCAGTTACGGGACTAGCGGTTTGTCAGATACGCAGTATTTT.

The V and J genes are TRBV7-2 and TRBJ2-1; D is uncertain. CDR3 length: 14 residues. Per the germline V gene, CDR1 is SGHTA and CDR2 is FQGNSA. Trimming shortened V by 7 bases and J by 6 bases, and 16 bases separated the two germline ends. The CDR3 reads CASTIGFGINEQFF. DNA for the CDR3: TGTGCCAGCACCATAGGGTTCGGTATCAATGAGCAGTTCTTC.

J is TRBJ2-3 and V is TRBV5-1; TRBD1 is a possible D gene (7 bases). Germline V CDR1 and CDR2: SGHRS, YFSETQ. The CDR3 length is 16 residues. Trimming left V 0 bases short and J 8 bases short, with 19 bases between. Here the CDR3 reads CASSLGDSEGGRTQYF. The CDR3 bases are TGCGCCAGCAGCTTGGGGGACAGCGAGGGAGGACGTACGCAGTATTTT.

The CDR3 bases are TGTGCCAGCTCACCGCTGACTAGCGCATACAATGAGCAGTTCTTC. It encodes CASSPLTSAYNEQFF. The chain joins TRBV18 to TRBJ2-1, with TRBD2 matching over 8 bases. This CDR3 has 15 amino acids. Trimming at V came to 3 bases and at J to 4 bases, leaving 5 bases not matched to a gene. Germline V gives CDR1 KGHSH, CDR2 LQKENI.

This clone was seen a handful of times. The J gene is TRBJ2-1, the V gene TRBV29-1; no reliable D call. The germline V gene encodes CDR1 SQVTM and CDR2 ANQGSEA. The CDR3 is 15 amino acids. Trimming took 6 bases from V and 0 from J, leaving 15 bases between them. CDR3 nucleotide sequence: TGCAGCGTAGTACCAGGCTTAGTCTCCTACAATGAGCAGTTCTTC. This codes for CSVVPGLVSYNEQFF.

This clone was observed a handful of times. The V call is TRBV7-8, the J call TRBJ2-3; the D is unclear. The CDR3 has 13 residues. CDR1 is SGHVS, CDR2 FQNEAQ, per germline. V lost 5 bases to trimming and J lost 7 bases, with 13 bases between them. CDR3 coding DNA: TGTGCCAGCAGCGTATCTTTAATTCATACGCAGTATTTT. Its protein product is CASSVSLIHTQYF.

The chain employs TRBV6-1 and TRBJ2-5; D unclear. V was shortened by 1 base and J by 4 bases, with 4 bases between the two germline ends. CDR1 is MNHNS, CDR2 SASEGT, per germline. The CDR3 length is 12 residues. CDR3 bases: TGTGCCAGCAGTGAAGTGGGAGAGACCCAGTACTTC. Translation: CASSEVGETQYF.

This clone has a handful of counts. Different DNA sequences within this sample yield the same CDR3. The rearrangement joins TRBV18 to TRBJ1-1, with D perhaps TRBD1 (6 bases). This CDR3 is built from 14 residues. V lost 0 bases and J lost 3, with 8 bases in between. Germline CDR1 reads KGHSH; CDR2 reads LQKENI. CDR3 coding DNA: TGTGCCAGCTCACCACCTTCAGGGGACACTGAAGCTTTCTTT. It yields the protein CASSPPSGDTEAFF.